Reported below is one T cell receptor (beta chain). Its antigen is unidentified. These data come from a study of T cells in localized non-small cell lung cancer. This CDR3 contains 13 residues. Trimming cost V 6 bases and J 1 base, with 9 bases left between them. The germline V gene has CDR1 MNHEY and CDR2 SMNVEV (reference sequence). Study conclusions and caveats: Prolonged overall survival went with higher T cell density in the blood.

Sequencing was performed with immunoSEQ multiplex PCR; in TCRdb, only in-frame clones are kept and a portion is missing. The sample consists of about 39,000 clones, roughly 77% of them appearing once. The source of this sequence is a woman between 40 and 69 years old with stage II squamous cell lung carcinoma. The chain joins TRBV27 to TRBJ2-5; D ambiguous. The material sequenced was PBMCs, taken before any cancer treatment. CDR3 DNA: TGTGCCAGCAGGTTGGCAGTCCAAGAGACCCAGTACTTC. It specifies CASRLAVQETQYF.